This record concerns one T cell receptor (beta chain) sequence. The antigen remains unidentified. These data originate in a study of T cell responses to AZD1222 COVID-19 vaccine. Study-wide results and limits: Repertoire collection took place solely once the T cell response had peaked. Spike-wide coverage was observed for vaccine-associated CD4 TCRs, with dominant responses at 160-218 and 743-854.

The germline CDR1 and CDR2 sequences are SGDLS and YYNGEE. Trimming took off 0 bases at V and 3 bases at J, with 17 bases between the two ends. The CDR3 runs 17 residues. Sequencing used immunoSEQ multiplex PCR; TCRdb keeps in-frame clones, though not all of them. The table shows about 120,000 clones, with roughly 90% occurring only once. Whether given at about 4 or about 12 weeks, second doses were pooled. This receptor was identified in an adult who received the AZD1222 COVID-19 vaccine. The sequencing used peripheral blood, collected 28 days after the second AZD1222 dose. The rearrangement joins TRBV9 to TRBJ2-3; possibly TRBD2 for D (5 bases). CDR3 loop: CASSVETASLLTDTQYF. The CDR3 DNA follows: TGTGCCAGCAGCGTAGAAACGGCTAGCTTGTTGACAGATACGCAGTATTTT. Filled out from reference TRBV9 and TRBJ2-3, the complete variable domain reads DSGVTQTPKHLITATGQRVTLRCSPRSGDLSVYWYQQSLDQGLQFLIQYYNGEERAKGNILERFSAQQFPDLHSELNLSSLELGDSALYFCASSVETASLLTDTQYFGPGTRLTVL.